This TCR beta chain was captured by sequencing in a study of shared clonotypes between healthy human individuals. Findings and caveats of the study: Clonotypes shared by all four donors outscored non-shared clonotypes in generation probability. Clonotypes that were shared across a few donors made up roughly 5.2% of naive CD4 clonotypes.

A split of CD4+ cells into CD45RA+ naive and CD45RA-negative memory subsets was performed. Researchers divided each subset's genomic DNA evenly across several immunoSEQ plates. TCRdb's table, derived via immunoSEQ multiplex PCR, lists solely in-frame clones and lacks some. This table has more than 2,000,000 clones, more than 85% appearing once. Comments on this clone: What it binds is not known. This sample also contains other DNA sequences that code for the same CDR3.

V was trimmed by 3 bases and J by 3 bases, leaving 5 bases between them. The germline V gene has CDR1 GTSNPN and CDR2 SVGIG (reference sequence). The CDR3 runs 11 residues. This TCR was sampled from a man aged 18 to 30 in good health. Some clones in this sample may be carry-over from other donors' samples. The gene calls are TRBV30 and TRBJ2-5; D call uncertain. The sample was naive CD4+ T cells from PBMCs. The subset was: CD45RA+ positively selected. The CDR3: CAWRAEETQYF. CDR3 DNA sequence: TGTGCCTGGAGAGCCGAAGAGACCCAGTACTTC.